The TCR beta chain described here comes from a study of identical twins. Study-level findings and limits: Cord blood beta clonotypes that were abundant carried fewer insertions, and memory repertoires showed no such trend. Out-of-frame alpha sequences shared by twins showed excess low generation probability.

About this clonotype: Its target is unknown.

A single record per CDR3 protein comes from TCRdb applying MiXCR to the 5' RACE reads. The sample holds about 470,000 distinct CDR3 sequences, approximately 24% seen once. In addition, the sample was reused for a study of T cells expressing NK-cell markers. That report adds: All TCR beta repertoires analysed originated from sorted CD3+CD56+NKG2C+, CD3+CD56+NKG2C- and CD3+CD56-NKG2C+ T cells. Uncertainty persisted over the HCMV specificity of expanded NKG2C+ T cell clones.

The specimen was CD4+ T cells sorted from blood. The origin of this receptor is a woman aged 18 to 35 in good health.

In DNA, the CDR3 is TGTGCCAGCAGTTCGGCGGGTTCTGGGGCCAACGTCCTGACTTTC. This encodes CASSSAGSGANVLTF. The chain is built from TRBV2 and TRBJ2-6; possibly TRBD2 for D (5 bases). V dropped 5 bases and J dropped 1 base, with 9 bases sitting between them. Germline loops: CDR1 SNHLY, CDR2 FYNNEI. CDR3 length: 15 residues.